The next 9 T cell receptor beta chains were all read from a single sample in a study of blood T cell repertoires in COVID-19. Libraries were prepared by immunoSEQ multiplex PCR; TCRdb keeps only in-frame clonotypes and omits some of them. The data show about 210,000 clones, with under 90% seen just once and around 9.3% held by the top ten. Source material: PBMCs or T cells enriched from blood (not recorded which). The receptors come from a woman in her forties or fifties with acute COVID-19.

V is TRBV27 and J is TRBJ2-3; 7 bases align to TRBD1. J lost 6 bases, V lost 5 bases, and 8 bases had no gene match. Germline loops: CDR1 MNHEY, CDR2 SMNVEV (reference sequence). This CDR3 comprises 14 residues. CDR3 protein: CASSPRQGVDTQYF. In DNA form, the CDR3 reads TGTGCCAGCAGTCCCCGGCAGGGGGTTGATACGCAGTATTTT.

The J gene is TRBJ2-1, the V gene TRBV7-9; 11 bases map to TRBD2. Germline V gene lookup returns CDR1 SEHNR and CDR2 FQNEAQ (reference sequence). V dropped 5 bases and J dropped 9; count of bases not matched to a gene: 12. The CDR3 covers 16 residues. The CDR3 spells CASSPPPGLAGGEQFF. The CDR3 DNA reads TGTGCCAGCAGCCCCCCACCAGGACTAGCGGGCGGTGAGCAGTTCTTC.

The V gene is TRBV7-9, the J gene TRBJ2-1, with 10 bases matching TRBD2. CDR1 and CDR2 from the germline V gene are SEHNR and FQNEAQ (reference sequence). Trimming at V came to 8 bases and at J to 15 bases, leaving 19 bases not matched to a gene. The CDR3 is 15 amino acids. The CDR3, as DNA: TGTGCCAGCCTATTTACTCCTAGCGGGGGCTCTTTGCCGTTCTTC. It encodes CASLFTPSGGSLPFF.

The chain is built from TRBV18 and TRBJ1-5; D unresolved. In germline, CDR1 is KGHSH, CDR2 LQKENI. The length of the CDR3 is 14 residues. The germline V and J ends were trimmed by 6 bases and 2 bases, with 11 bases remaining between them. As DNA, the CDR3 is TGTGCCAGCTCTGGCGGGGTGGGCAATCAGCCCCAGCATTTT. This gives the protein CASSGGVGNQPQHF.

This chain joins TRBV5-1 and TRBJ1-6, with a possible D match to TRBD1 (6 bases). V gave up 0 bases and J gave up 5 bases, with 12 bases separating them. In germline, CDR1 is SGHRS, CDR2 YFSETQ. The CDR3 consists of 16 residues. CDR3 nucleotide sequence: TGCGCCAGCAGCTTGGGCCACAGGGTTAATAATTCACCCCTCCACTTT. This encodes CASSLGHRVNNSPLHF.

This clone has more than one count but fewer than ten. The rearrangement joins TRBV6-2 or TRBV6-3 to TRBJ2-7; 7 nucleotides agree with TRBD1. Germline assignment: CDR1 MNHEY and CDR2 SVGEGT. The CDR3 totals 16 residues. V lost 5 bases, J lost 4 bases, and 14 bases stayed unmatched. CDR3 in amino acids: CASSAPSGGTPYEQYF. CDR3 in DNA: TGTGCCAGCAGTGCGCCCTCAGGGGGAACTCCTTACGAGCAGTACTTC.

J is TRBJ2-5 and V is TRBV28; 10 nucleotides line up with TRBD2. CDR3 length: 14 residues. Germline V lookup: CDR1 MDHEN, CDR2 SYDVKM. J lost 4 bases, V lost 4 bases, and 3 bases had no gene match. CDR3 bases: TGTGCCAGCAGTTCGAGCGGGGGGGCAGAGACCCAGTACTTC. It is translated as CASSSSGGAETQYF.

The CDR3 coding sequence is TGTGCCAGCAGTTATCTGTCCGCCGGGGAGCTGTTTTTT. It specifies CASSYLSAGELFF. V usage is TRBV6-5 and J usage is TRBJ2-2; D is unresolved. With 3 bases removed from V and 6 bases from J, the gap between germline ends came to 8 bases. Germline V gives CDR1 MNHEY, CDR2 SVGAGI. The CDR3 runs 13 residues.

This clone has just one count. The chain uses TRBV6-5 and TRBJ2-7, with 8 bases aligning to TRBD1. This CDR3 comprises 15 residues. The V gene's germline CDR1 is MNHEY and CDR2 SVGAGI. The trim removed 6 bases at V and 0 bases at J, leaving 7 bases unmatched. CDR3 nucleotides: TGTGCCAGCAGGAAGGGACAGGAGGGCTCCTACGAGCAGTACTTC. It translates to CASRKGQEGSYEQYF.